This T cell receptor (beta chain) was documented in a study of T cell clones after liver transplantation. Turning to the study itself: TCRbeta sequencing after a pre-transplant mixed lymphocyte reaction identified graft-donor-reactive clones, later tracked in post-transplant blood. Without induction therapy, subjects received standard immunosuppression until 12-24 months post-transplant. General observations from the study: Donor-reactive sequences fell more than third party-reactive ones, suggesting partial deletion. Post-transplant time points were not standardized, so conclusions are preliminary.

As to this clone: The antigen is not known.

CDR3 length: 14 residues. Unmatched junction bases numbered 5, after V lost 6 bases and J lost 2 bases. Germline assignment: CDR1 ENHRY and CDR2 SYGVKD. Libraries were prepared by immunoSEQ multiplex PCR; TCRdb keeps only in-frame clonotypes and omits some of them. The profile shows some 120,000 clones, just over 90% of them singletons. The clonotype was recovered from a human patient who received a liver transplant. The T cells may come from the graft donor. The sample here was CD4+ T cells from blood, taken 12 months after liver transplant. The chain links TRBV10-3 to TRBJ2-7; 9 nucleotides match TRBD1. The DNA of the CDR3 is TGTGCCATCAGAACCGGGACAGGGACCTACGAGCAGTACTTC. It translates to CAIRTGTGTYEQYF.